The clone carrying this T cell receptor beta chain has just a few counts. The ends were cut back, 0 bases at V and 5 bases at J, with 14 bases in the middle. This CDR3 is 15 amino acids long. Germline V gene data show CDR1 as SGHRS and CDR2 as YFSETQ. The record originates from a study of T-cell reconstitution after alpha-beta-depleted transplantation in children. Unique molecular identifiers featured in how the TCRbeta library was prepared. TCRdb processed the PCR reads anew with MiXCR; each CDR3 protein has one entry. In the table there are 700,000 to 950,000 distinct CDR3 sequences, less than 20% of which are singletons.

The J gene is TRBJ1-1, the V gene TRBV5-1; D may be TRBD1 (5 bases). This receptor was identified in a male patient under 18 who had a stem cell transplant for acute lymphoblastic leukemia, so the T cells may come from the graft donor. Sequenced material: PBMCs, mostly from graft donor cells, taken 360 days after TCRalphabeta/CD19-depleted stem cell transplant. The CDR3 region is CASSLEGGDETEAFF. CDR3 sequence (DNA): TGCGCCAGCAGCTTGGAGGGAGGGGACGAAACTGAAGCTTTCTTT.